The 5 T cell receptor beta chains listed next were all sequenced from one sample in a study of T cell changes during pregnancy in multiple sclerosis. Assay used: immunoSEQ multiplex PCR; TCRdb lists only in-frame clones, some missing. The data contain some 48,000 clones, just under 95% of them singletons. Sequencing used CD8+ T cells from peripheral blood mononuclear cells, obtained in the first trimester of pregnancy. The source is a female donor with multiple sclerosis, enrolled in a pregnancy study.

The chain combines TRBV7-9 with TRBJ2-7; possibly TRBD2 for D (5 bases). Trimming pared 2 bases from V and 0 bases from J, leaving 11 bases between. Germline loops: CDR1 SEHNR, CDR2 FQNEAQ (reference sequence). This CDR3 region has 15 residues. The CDR3, as DNA: TGTGCCAGCAGCTTATTGCTAGGAGGCTCCTACGAGCAGTACTTC. Amino acids: CASSLLLGGSYEQYF.

In this sample, this clone is medium-sized. This rearrangement joins TRBV6-5 to TRBJ2-7; possibly TRBD2 for D (6 bases). V dropped 0 bases and J dropped 5 bases, with 14 bases sitting between them. CDR3 length: 15 residues. Germline CDR1 and CDR2: MNHEY and SVGAGI. CDR3 coding DNA: TGTGCCAGCAGTTACTCCCAGGGAGGATTTGACGAGCAGTACTTC. Residues: CASSYSQGGFDEQYF.

V gene TRBV7-3 combines with J gene TRBJ2-7, with 8 bases aligning to TRBD1. After removal of 5 bases from V and 6 bases from J, the junction contained 9 bases not matched to a gene. In germline, CDR1 is SGHTA, CDR2 FQGTGA. This CDR3 region has 14 residues. The chain's CDR3 is CASSLLDRGGEQYF. The CDR3 DNA follows: TGTGCCAGCAGCCTACTAGACAGGGGAGGCGAGCAGTACTTC.

The rearrangement uses TRBV19 and TRBJ2-7; TRBD2 matches 8 bases. Looked up from germline, CDR1 is LNHDA and CDR2 is SQIVND (reference sequence). V lost 5 bases and J lost 2; bases outside the gene matches: 5. CDR3 length: 14 residues. As DNA, the CDR3 is TGTGCCAGTAGTCCCTCAGCGGGGGCCTACGAGCAGTACTTC. It is translated as CASSPSAGAYEQYF.

V and J are TRBV11-2 and TRBJ2-3; 7 nucleotides match TRBD2. CDR3 length equals 16 residues. CDR1 SGHAT and CDR2 FQNNGV come from the germline V gene. V lost 0 bases, J lost 1 base, and 4 bases stayed unmatched. The DNA for the CDR3 is TGTGCCAGCAGCTTAGAAGCTAGCGGACGCACAGATACGCAGTATTTT. Translating it yields CASSLEASGRTDTQYF.